Only a few counts were recorded for the clone carrying this TCR beta chain. As yet, its antigen is unknown. The record originates from a study of T-cell reconstitution after alpha-beta-depleted transplantation in children. Unique molecular identifiers were incorporated during preparation of the TCRbeta library. MiXCR was run by TCRdb on the PCR reads, yielding one entry per CDR3 protein. The sample has some 840,000 distinct CDR3 sequences; roughly 16% are singletons. General study points: Some patients' high day-60 TCRbeta diversity was traced to surviving recipient T cells and thymic progenitors. Among T cells one year after transplant, newly produced cells accounted for most counts and diversity. Expanded graft clones numbering several hundred reportedly gave rise to alpha-beta T cells about two months after transplant.

The junction had 10 bases not matched to a gene; V was cut back by 4 bases and J by 7 bases. This CDR3 is built from 14 residues. Germline CDR1 reads SGHRS; CDR2 reads YFSETQ. The rearrangement joins TRBV5-1 to TRBJ1-1; 7 bases are a match to TRBD1. The sample here was PBMCs, mostly from graft donor cells, taken 360 days after TCRalphabeta/CD19-depleted stem cell transplant. This clonotype was obtained from a male patient between 5 and 17 years old who had a stem cell transplant for acute lymphoblastic leukemia, so the T cells may come from the graft donor. CDR3 DNA: TGCGCCAGCAGCCCCACAGGGGACCGCCTTGAAGCTTTCTTT. Translating gives CASSPTGDRLEAFF.